This entry lists 8 T cell receptor beta chains sequenced from one sample in a study of T cell responses to AZD1222 COVID-19 vaccine. Here immunoSEQ multiplex PCR was the method, and the copy in TCRdb shows in-frame clones only, minus some. The sample records 100,000 to 150,000 clones, roughly nine tenths being singletons. The sequences come from peripheral blood, collected on day 0 of AZD1222 vaccination. These receptors came from an adult in good health.

This chain joins TRBV5-1 and TRBJ2-7; 7 nucleotides align to TRBD1. J gave up 3 bases and V 5 bases, and 5 bases lay outside the gene matches. The CDR3 runs to 13 residues. Germline V lookup: CDR1 SGHRS, CDR2 YFSETQ. The CDR3: CASRRDRNYEQYF. DNA of the CDR3: TGCGCCAGCAGGAGGGACAGAAACTACGAGCAGTACTTC. Full variable domain (missing parts from reference TRBV5-1 and TRBJ2-7): KAGVTQTPRYLIKTRGQQVTLSCSPISGHRSVSWYQQTPGQGLQFLFEYFSETQRNKGNFPGRFSGRQFSNSRSEMNVSTLELGDSALYLCASRRDRNYEQYFGPGTRLTVT.

The V and J genes are TRBV7-2 and TRBJ2-3; D is possibly TRBD1 or TRBD2 (5 bases each). V gave up 2 bases and J gave up 6 bases, with 18 bases separating them. Germline values: CDR1 SGHTA, CDR2 FQGNSA. The CDR3 totals 16 residues. The CDR3 region is CASSLSPPPGLDTQYF. The CDR3 DNA reads TGTGCCAGCAGCTTATCCCCACCTCCGGGGCTGGATACGCAGTATTTT. Complete variable domain (other parts from reference TRBV7-2 and TRBJ2-3): GAGVSQSPSNKVTEKGKDVELRCDPISGHTALYWYRQSLGQGLEFLIYFQGNSAPDKSGLPSDRFSAERTGGSVSTLTIQRTQQEDSAVYLCASSLSPPPGLDTQYFGPGTRLTVL.

The chain uses TRBV18 and TRBJ1-5, with D unclear. The CDR3 is 16 residues long. Germline V gene lookup returns CDR1 KGHSH and CDR2 LQKENI. The V gene lost 6 bases and the J gene lost 3 bases, with 18 bases spanning the gap. The CDR3 here is CASSVGRVAPNQPQHF. The CDR3 region has the DNA TGTGCCAGCTCTGTCGGACGAGTGGCACCCAATCAGCCCCAGCATTTT.

The chain is built from TRBV13 and TRBJ2-1; D not resolved. The V gene's germline CDR1 is PRHDT and CDR2 FYEKMQ (reference sequence). CDR3 size: 11 residues. Trimming cost V 5 bases and J 5 bases, with 4 bases left between them. CDR3 nucleotides: TGTGCCAGCAGCCCAGACAATGAGCAGTTCTTC. Its translation: CASSPDNEQFF.

V gene TRBV10-1 combines with J gene TRBJ1-5; 8 positions agree with TRBD1. With 0 bases clipped from V and 6 bases from J, the junction kept 16 bases outside the gene matches. From germline, CDR1 is WNHNN and CDR2 SYGVQD (reference sequence). CDR3 length: 19 amino acids. The CDR3 DNA reads TGCGCCAGCAGTGAGTCGTGTGAGAGGACAGGGACTGTAGTTCAGCCCCAGCATTTT. This gives the protein CASSESCERTGTVVQPQHF.

The J gene is TRBJ2-7, the V gene TRBV30; TRBD1 matches at 9 bases. Germline V CDR1 and CDR2: GTSNPN, SVGIG (reference sequence). The CDR3 is 13 amino acids. V shed 5 bases, J shed 4 bases, and the junction held 6 bases outside the gene matches. This CDR3 is CAWGTGRIYEQYF. The CDR3 coding sequence is TGTGCCTGGGGGACAGGGAGGATTTACGAGCAGTACTTC.

The rearrangement links TRBV6-1 to TRBJ2-3; the match to TRBD2 covers 8 bases. Trimming at V came to 6 bases and at J to 2 bases, leaving 13 bases not matched to a gene. CDR1 and CDR2 from the germline V gene are MNHNS and SASEGT. This CDR3 has 17 residues. The CDR3 DNA reads TGTGCCAGCAGGGAAACCTTTCGGGGGGGCCTCACAGATACGCAGTATTTT. The encoded protein is CASRETFRGGLTDTQYF.

The chain employs TRBV27 and TRBJ2-1, with D possibly being TRBD1 (5 bases). With 7 bases removed from V and 3 bases from J, the gap between germline ends came to 10 bases. Germline values: CDR1 MNHEY, CDR2 SMNVEV (reference sequence). CDR3 size: 13 residues. The CDR3, as DNA: TGTGCCAGCAAACTGACAGTCTACAATGAGCAGTTCTTC. It codes for CASKLTVYNEQFF.